What follows are 30 T cell receptor beta chains derived from one specimen sequenced in a study of cytomegalovirus exposure and HLA in healthy donors. The PCR ran on 60 Vbeta and 13 Jbeta primers. Generated by immunoSEQ multiplex PCR, the TCRdb table keeps only in-frame clones and is missing some. There are approximately 81,000 clones in the sample; 74% occur only once, and 6% to 8% lies in the top ten. The sequenced sample consisted of PBMCs. Receptor source: a woman aged 45 to 65 in good health and CMV-seropositive.

The chain recombines TRBV28 with TRBJ1-2; tentative D call: TRBD1 (5 bases). Per the germline V gene, CDR1 is MDHEN and CDR2 is SYDVKM. The length of the CDR3 is 15 residues. V was shortened by 6 bases and J by 4 bases, with 18 bases between the two germline ends. CDR3 DNA: TGTGCCAGCAGCCACATGGACGGACAATTCTATGGCTACACCTTC. Amino acid sequence: CASSHMDGQFYGYTF.

The V gene is TRBV5-1, the J gene TRBJ2-1; 13 nucleotides agree with TRBD2. The length of the CDR3 is 15 residues. Germline V gene lookup returns CDR1 SGHRS and CDR2 YFSETQ. J lost 7 bases, V lost 1 base, and 2 bases had no gene match. This CDR3 is CASSLQLAGGNEQFF. The CDR3 DNA reads TGCGCCAGCAGCTTGCAACTAGCGGGAGGGAATGAGCAGTTCTTC.

The V and J genes are TRBV5-1 and TRBJ2-5; the D gene is possibly TRBD1 (5 bases). The closer fit of TRBJ2-7 to the DNA end suggests the J call may be wrong. Germline assignment: CDR1 SGHRS and CDR2 YFSETQ. CDR3 length: 12 amino acids. The CDR3 sequence: CASSHAGYEQYF. CDR3 nucleotide sequence: TGCGCCAGCAGCCACGCAGGGTACGAGCAGTACTTC.

This chain links TRBV6-6 with TRBJ2-2, with a tentative D call TRBD2 (8 bases). Trimming took 8 bases from V and 1 from J, leaving 17 bases between them. The CDR3 spans 16 residues. Germline CDR1 MNHNY, CDR2 SVGAGI (reference sequence). This chain's CDR3 is CASQGVAGRNTGELFF. As DNA, the CDR3 is TGTGCCAGCCAGGGGGTAGCGGGAAGGAACACCGGGGAGCTGTTTTTT.

This clone was observed a few times. The rearrangement uses TRBV18 and TRBJ2-7; 9 nucleotides align to TRBD1. Germline lookup yields CDR1 KGHSH and CDR2 LQKENI. J was trimmed by 1 base and V by 5 bases; bases with no gene match: 9. CDR3 length: 16 residues. CDR3 coding DNA: TGTGCCAGCTCATTAAACAGGGGGCATAGGTCCTACGAGCAGTACTTC. Protein sequence: CASSLNRGHRSYEQYF. The full variable domain, its missing parts supplied by reference TRBV18 and TRBJ2-7, is NAGVMQNPRHLVRRRGQEARLRCSPMKGHSHVYWYRQLPEEGLKFMVYLQKENIIDESGMPKERFSAEFPKEGPSILRIQQVVRGDSAAYFCASSLNRGHRSYEQYFGPGTRLTVT.

This chain joins TRBV19 and TRBJ2-3; 10 positions match TRBD2. CDR3 size: 17 residues. Germline V lookup: CDR1 LNHDA, CDR2 SQIVND (reference sequence). Trimming cost V 4 bases and J 0 bases; bases outside gene matches: 7. CDR3 sequence reads: CASSRRTSGLSTDTQYF. The CDR3 DNA sequence: TGTGCCAGTAGTAGAAGGACTAGCGGCCTTAGCACAGATACGCAGTATTTT.

The chain couples TRBV7-9 to TRBJ2-3; 7 bases match TRBD1. This CDR3 spans 15 amino acids. J gave up 4 bases and V 5 bases, and 9 bases lay outside the gene matches. CDR1 is SEHNR, CDR2 FQNEAQ, per germline (reference sequence). The CDR3, as DNA: TGTGCCAGCAGCCCCGAGACAGGGCGCGCAGATACGCAGTATTTT. Its translation: CASSPETGRADTQYF. Supplemented by reference TRBV7-9 and TRBJ2-3, the full variable domain reads DTGVSQNPRHKITKRGQNVTFRCDPISEHNRLYWYRQTLGQGPEFLTYFQNEAQLEKSRLLSDRFSAERPKGSFSTLEIQRTEQGDSAMYLCASSPETGRADTQYFGPGTRLTVL.

The chain uses TRBV5-6 and TRBJ2-7, with a weak D call TRBD2 (6 bases). Germline V gives CDR1 SGHDT, CDR2 YYEEEE. With 5 bases removed from V and 2 bases from J, the gap between germline ends came to 14 bases. The CDR3 runs to 14 residues. The CDR3 loop reads CASSFGLTAYEQYF. The CDR3 bases are TGTGCCAGCAGTTTCGGACTAACGGCCTACGAGCAGTACTTC.

The chain carries TRBV28 and TRBJ2-7; 11 bases align to TRBD2. The V and J ends lost 8 bases and 0 bases, in that order; junction bases with no gene match: 9. Germline CDR1 is MDHEN and CDR2 is SYDVKM. The CDR3 contains 16 residues. CDR3 amino acids: CASVAHSGGGSYEQYF. CDR3 bases: TGTGCCAGCGTTGCCCATAGCGGGGGGGGCTCCTACGAGCAGTACTTC.

V is TRBV6-6 and J is TRBJ1-3, with TRBD1 identical over 9 bases. CDR1 and CDR2 from the germline V gene are MNHNY and SVGAGI (reference sequence). This CDR3 comprises 16 residues. Germline trimming cut 8 bases from V and 5 bases from J; bases unmatched to any gene: 13. The CDR3 nucleotides are TGTGCCAGCGGAAAGTTGATGGGACAGGGAAGAAACACCATATATTTT. The encoded protein is CASGKLMGQGRNTIYF.

The genes are TRBV7-6 and TRBJ2-5; a possible D gene is TRBD2 (6 bases). The CDR3 length is 14 residues. The V end lost 5 bases, the J end lost 4 bases, and 14 bases lay between the germline ends. The germline V gene encodes CDR1 SGHVS and CDR2 FNYEAQ. The CDR3 region has the DNA TGTGCCAGCAGCCGGGGGACGCTGGGAGAGACCCAGTACTTC. Encoded protein: CASSRGTLGETQYF.

V is TRBV6-1 and J is TRBJ1-2, with 7 nucleotides matching TRBD1. Germline CDR1 MNHNS, CDR2 SASEGT. CDR3 length equals 15 residues. The junction had 8 bases not matched to a gene; V was cut back by 5 bases and J by 2 bases. The CDR3 bases are TGTGCCAGCAGTTTGACCGGACAGGCAAACTATGGCTACACCTTC. Translation gives CASSLTGQANYGYTF.

The chain recombines TRBV28 with TRBJ2-7; 12 positions match TRBD1. CDR3 length: 14 amino acids. Germline V gene data show CDR1 as MDHEN and CDR2 as SYDVKM. V gave up 3 bases and J gave up 6 bases; unmatched junction bases: 3. The CDR3 loop is CASSFGDRGLEQYF. CDR3 in DNA: TGTGCCAGCAGTTTTGGGGACAGGGGGCTCGAGCAGTACTTC.

The chain employs TRBV30 and TRBJ2-2, with TRBD1 matching 7 bases. The CDR3 extends over 14 amino acids. Germline loops: CDR1 GTSNPN, CDR2 SVGIG (reference sequence). The J segment lost 4 bases and the V segment lost 2 bases, leaving 4 bases of the junction unmatched. CDR3 amino acids: CAWSSSGGTGELFF. As DNA, the CDR3 is TGTGCCTGGAGTTCCTCAGGGGGCACCGGGGAGCTGTTTTTT.

This clone was seen a handful of times. The rearrangement joins TRBV27 to TRBJ2-7; D might be TRBD2 (6 bases). This CDR3 has 14 residues. From germline, CDR1 is MNHEY and CDR2 SMNVEV (reference sequence). Deletions cut 0 bases from V and 3 bases from J, with 9 bases between. CDR3 residues: CASSLSRGDYEQYF. The CDR3, as DNA: TGTGCCAGCAGTTTATCGCGCGGGGACTACGAGCAGTACTTC.

V usage is TRBV5-6 and J usage is TRBJ1-1; D unresolved. V lost 2 bases and J lost 6, with 8 bases in between. Germline CDR1 SGHDT, CDR2 YYEEEE. This CDR3 is built from 12 residues. CDR3 amino acids: CASSFGRAEAFF. Here the CDR3 DNA reads TGTGCCAGCAGCTTCGGGAGGGCTGAAGCTTTCTTT.

The rearrangement joins TRBV5-8 to TRBJ2-3; 12 positions match TRBD2. The CDR3 loop spans 16 amino acids. The junction had 5 bases not matched to a gene; V was cut back by 3 bases and J by 3 bases. Germline loops: CDR1 SGHTS, CDR2 YDEGEE. CDR3 bases: TGTGCCAGCAGCTATGGACTAGCGGGGTGGACAGATACGCAGTATTTT. Its protein is CASSYGLAGWTDTQYF.

The DNA of the CDR3 is TGCAGTTTCTCCCGCACAGATACGCAGTATTTT. Amino acids: CSFSRTDTQYF. The chain uses TRBV20-1 and TRBJ2-3; D is ambiguous. The germline V gene encodes CDR1 DFQATT and CDR2 SNEGSKA (reference sequence). CDR3 length: 11 residues. V was cut by 8 bases and J by 1 base, with 7 bases left in between.

Of note for this clone: Other nucleotide sequences in the sample specify the same CDR3. J is TRBJ1-5 and V is TRBV5-6; a possible D gene is TRBD1 (5 bases). Looked up from germline, CDR1 is SGHDT and CDR2 is YYEEEE. V was pared by 0 bases and J by 7 bases, with 14 bases between. The CDR3 extends over 15 amino acids. This CDR3 reads CASSLAQGLNQPQHF. For the CDR3, the DNA is TGTGCCAGCAGCTTGGCGCAGGGACTAAACCAGCCCCAGCATTTT.

The rearrangement links TRBV27 to TRBJ2-7, with a possible D match to TRBD1 (6 bases). V was pared by 2 bases and J by 2 bases, with 10 bases between. The CDR3 has 14 amino acids. Germline loops: CDR1 MNHEY, CDR2 SMNVEV (reference sequence). Here the CDR3 DNA reads TGTGCCAGCAGTTTAGCGGACAGCCCCTACGAGCAGTACTTC. Translating it yields CASSLADSPYEQYF.

Points on this clone: Within the sample, other DNA sequences also encode this same CDR3. The chain's CDR3 is CSVAGANQPQHF. The CDR3 coding sequence is TGCAGCGTTGCAGGGGCCAATCAGCCCCAGCATTTT. This chain connects TRBV29-1 to TRBJ1-5; perhaps TRBD1 as D (6 bases). V shed 4 bases and J shed 3 bases, with 7 bases lying between them. The length of the CDR3 is 12 residues. Germline V CDR1 and CDR2: SQVTM, ANQGSEA.

The chain carries TRBV9 and TRBJ2-1; D may be TRBD1 (6 bases). The CDR3 is 15 residues long. Trimming left V 2 bases short and J 0 bases short, with 9 bases between. Germline V gene sequence: CDR1 SGDLS, CDR2 YYNGEE. Written as DNA, the CDR3 is TGTGCCAGCAGCGTCACAGGGAGCTCCTACAATGAGCAGTTCTTC. Its translation: CASSVTGSSYNEQFF.

This clone was detected only a few times. This chain joins TRBV20-1 and TRBJ2-1; the D is unclear. The CDR3 is made up of 11 amino acids. In germline, CDR1 is DFQATT, CDR2 SNEGSKA (reference sequence). The ends were cut back, 3 bases at V and 7 bases at J, with 7 bases in the middle. This chain's CDR3 is CSASSVNEQFF. CDR3 DNA sequence: TGCAGTGCTAGCAGCGTTAATGAGCAGTTCTTC.

For the CDR3, the DNA is TGTGCCACCAGCAGGAATTTCAGGACAGGGAAGTACGAGCAGTACTTC. This encodes CATSRNFRTGKYEQYF. The chain uses TRBV15 and TRBJ2-5, with 8 bases lining up with TRBD1. The DNA end is a closer match to TRBJ2-7, so the J assignment may be wrong. The CDR3 length is 16 residues. CDR1 and CDR2 (germline): LNHNV, YYDKDF (reference sequence).

The CDR3 DNA follows: TGCGCCACCGGACAGGGGGTGTTAGACTATGGCTACACCTTC. It encodes CATGQGVLDYGYTF. The rearrangement uses TRBV10-2 and TRBJ1-2, with TRBD1 matching over 10 bases. V shed 10 bases, J shed 3 bases, and the junction held 8 bases outside the gene matches. Per the germline V gene, CDR1 is WSHSY and CDR2 is SAAADI. The CDR3 contains 14 residues.

The genes are TRBV7-2 and TRBJ1-1, with 7 bases identical to TRBD1. This CDR3 has 13 amino acids. J was trimmed by 11 bases and V by 7 bases; bases with no gene match: 13. Per germline, CDR1 SGHTA and CDR2 FQGNSA. In DNA form, the CDR3 reads TGTGCCAGCATCCACAGGGGAAAACCTCAGGCTTTCTTT. It is translated as CASIHRGKPQAFF.

This chain uses TRBV9 with TRBJ2-7; 7 nucleotides line up with TRBD2. Per germline, CDR1 SGDLS and CDR2 YYNGEE. The J segment lost 6 bases and the V segment lost 0 bases, leaving 6 bases of the junction unmatched. The CDR3 has 14 residues. CDR3 sequence: CASSVGGGSSEQYF. CDR3 DNA sequence: TGTGCCAGCAGCGTAGGGGGCGGGAGCTCCGAGCAGTACTTC.

The chain combines TRBV7-9 with TRBJ2-5; 8 bases agree with TRBD1. The DNA end lines up better with TRBJ2-7; the J call may be wrong. Germline loops: CDR1 SEHNR, CDR2 FQNEAQ (reference sequence). There are 13 residues in the CDR3. The CDR3 region is CASSPGTGGEQYF. In DNA, the CDR3 is TGTGCCAGCAGCCCCGGGACAGGCGGCGAGCAGTACTTC.

The chain has TRBV9 and TRBJ2-5; 12 positions agree with TRBD2. Germline V gives CDR1 SGDLS, CDR2 YYNGEE. The CDR3 is made up of 18 amino acids. J was trimmed by 5 bases and V by 0 bases; bases with no gene match: 11. DNA for the CDR3: TGTGCCAGCAGCGTAGGAGGGCTAGCGGGAGGGCCAGGGGAGACCCAGTACTTC. This codes for CASSVGGLAGGPGETQYF.

The rearrangement uses TRBV7-9 and TRBJ2-5; 7 bases are shared with TRBD1. The length of the CDR3 is 14 residues. With V trimmed by 6 bases and J by 2 bases, 6 bases remained unmatched. Germline V CDR1 and CDR2: SEHNR, FQNEAQ (reference sequence). CDR3 DNA: TGTGCCAGCAGACAGGGGACAGCGCAAGAGACCCAGTACTTC. As protein: CASRQGTAQETQYF.